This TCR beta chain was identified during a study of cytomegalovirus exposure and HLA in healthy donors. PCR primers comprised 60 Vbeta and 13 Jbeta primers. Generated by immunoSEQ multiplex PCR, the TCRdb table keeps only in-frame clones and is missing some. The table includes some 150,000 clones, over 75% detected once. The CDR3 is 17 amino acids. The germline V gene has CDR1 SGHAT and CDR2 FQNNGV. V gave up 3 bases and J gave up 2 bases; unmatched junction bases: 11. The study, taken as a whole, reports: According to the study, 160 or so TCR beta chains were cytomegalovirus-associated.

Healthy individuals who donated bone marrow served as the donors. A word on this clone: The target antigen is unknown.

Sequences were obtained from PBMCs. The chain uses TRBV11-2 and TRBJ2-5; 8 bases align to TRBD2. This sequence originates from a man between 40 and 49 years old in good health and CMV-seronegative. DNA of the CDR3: TGTGCCAGCAGCTTGAACCCCCGAGCGGGGGCTCAAGAGACCCAGTACTTC. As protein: CASSLNPRAGAQETQYF. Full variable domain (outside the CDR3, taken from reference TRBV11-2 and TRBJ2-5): EAGVAQSPRYKIIEKRQSVAFWCNPISGHATLYWYQQILGQGPKLLIQFQNNGVVDDSQLPKDRFSAERLKGVDSTLKIQPAKLEDSAVYLCASSLNPRAGAQETQYFGPGTRLLVL.